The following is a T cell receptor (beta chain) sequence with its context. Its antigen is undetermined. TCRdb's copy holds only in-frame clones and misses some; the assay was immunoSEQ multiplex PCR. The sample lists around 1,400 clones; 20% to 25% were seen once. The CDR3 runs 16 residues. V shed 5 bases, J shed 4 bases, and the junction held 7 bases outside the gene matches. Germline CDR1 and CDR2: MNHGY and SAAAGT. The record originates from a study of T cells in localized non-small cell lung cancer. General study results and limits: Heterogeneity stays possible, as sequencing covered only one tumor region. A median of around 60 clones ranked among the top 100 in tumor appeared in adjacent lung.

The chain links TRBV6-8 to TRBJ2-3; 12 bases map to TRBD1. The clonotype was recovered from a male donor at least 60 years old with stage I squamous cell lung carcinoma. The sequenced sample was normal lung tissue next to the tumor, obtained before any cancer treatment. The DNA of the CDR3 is TGTGCCAGCAGTCAACCCGGGACAGGGGGCGCAGATACGCAGTATTTT. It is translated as CASSQPGTGGADTQYF.